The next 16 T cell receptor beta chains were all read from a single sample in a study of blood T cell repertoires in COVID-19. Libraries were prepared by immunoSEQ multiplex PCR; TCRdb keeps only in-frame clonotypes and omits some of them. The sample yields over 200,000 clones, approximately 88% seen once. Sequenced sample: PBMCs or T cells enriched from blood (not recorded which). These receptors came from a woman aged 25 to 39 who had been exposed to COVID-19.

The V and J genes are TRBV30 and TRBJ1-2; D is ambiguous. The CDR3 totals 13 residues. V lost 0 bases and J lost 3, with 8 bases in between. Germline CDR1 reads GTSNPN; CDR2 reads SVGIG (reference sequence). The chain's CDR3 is CAWSVRDYYGYTF. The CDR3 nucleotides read TGTGCCTGGAGTGTTCGGGATTACTATGGCTACACCTTC.

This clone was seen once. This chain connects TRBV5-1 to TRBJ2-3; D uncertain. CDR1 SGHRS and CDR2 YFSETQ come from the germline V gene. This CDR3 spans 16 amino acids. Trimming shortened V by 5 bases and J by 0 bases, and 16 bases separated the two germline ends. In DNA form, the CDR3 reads TGCGCCAGCAGTTTAGGCGGAAGGTCTAGCACAGATACGCAGTATTTT. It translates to CASSLGGRSSTDTQYF.

The CDR3 coding sequence is TGTGCCAGCAGTCCGACAGGGGGAGGTGGCTACACCTTC. Translating gives CASSPTGGGGYTF. The V and J genes are TRBV12-3 or TRBV12-4 and TRBJ1-2; 9 bases match TRBD1. This CDR3 region has 13 residues. Trimming at V came to 5 bases and at J to 7 bases, leaving 5 bases not matched to a gene.

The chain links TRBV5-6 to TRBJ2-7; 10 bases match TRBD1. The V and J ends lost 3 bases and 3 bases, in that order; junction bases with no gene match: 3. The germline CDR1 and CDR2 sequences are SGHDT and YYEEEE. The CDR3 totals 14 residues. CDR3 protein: CASSWTGGSYEQYF. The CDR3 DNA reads TGTGCCAGCAGCTGGACAGGGGGGAGCTACGAGCAGTACTTC.

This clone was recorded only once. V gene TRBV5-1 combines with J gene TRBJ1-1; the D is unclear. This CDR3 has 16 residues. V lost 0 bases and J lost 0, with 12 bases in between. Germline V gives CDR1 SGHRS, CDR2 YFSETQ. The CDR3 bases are TGCGCCAGCAGCTTGGCGGGAAGCAGCTTGAACACTGAAGCTTTCTTT. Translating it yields CASSLAGSSLNTEAFF.

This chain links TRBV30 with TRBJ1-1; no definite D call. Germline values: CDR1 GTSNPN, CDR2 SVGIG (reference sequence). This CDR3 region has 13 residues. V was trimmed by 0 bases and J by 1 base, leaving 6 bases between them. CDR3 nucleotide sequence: TGTGCCTGGAGTGTACTCGAGAACACTGAAGCTTTCTTT. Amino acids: CAWSVLENTEAFF.

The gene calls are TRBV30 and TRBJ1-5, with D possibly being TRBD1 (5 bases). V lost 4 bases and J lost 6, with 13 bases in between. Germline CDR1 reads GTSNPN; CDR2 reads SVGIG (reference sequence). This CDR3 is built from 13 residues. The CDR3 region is CAWKRGRGQPQHF. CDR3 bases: TGTGCCTGGAAGCGGGGACGGGGTCAGCCCCAGCATTTT. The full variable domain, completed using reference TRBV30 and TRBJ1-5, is SQTIHQWPATLVQPVGSPLSLECTVEGTSNPNLYWYRQAAGRGLQLLFYSVGIGQISSEVPQNLSASRPQDRQFILSSKKLLLSDSGFYLCAWKRGRGQPQHFGDGTRLSIL.

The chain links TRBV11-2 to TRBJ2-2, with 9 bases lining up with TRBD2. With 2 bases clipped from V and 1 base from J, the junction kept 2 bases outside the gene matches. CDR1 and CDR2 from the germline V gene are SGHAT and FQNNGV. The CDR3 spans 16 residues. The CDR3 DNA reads TGTGCCAGCAGCTTAAGCGGGAGGCTGAACACCGGGGAGCTGTTTTTT. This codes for CASSLSGRLNTGELFF.

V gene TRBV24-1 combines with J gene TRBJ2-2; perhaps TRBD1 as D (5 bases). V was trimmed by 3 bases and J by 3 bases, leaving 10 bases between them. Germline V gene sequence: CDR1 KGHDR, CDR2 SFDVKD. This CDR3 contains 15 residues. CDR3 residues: CATSDVKGYTGELFF. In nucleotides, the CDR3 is TGTGCCACCAGTGATGTGAAGGGGTACACCGGGGAGCTGTTTTTT.

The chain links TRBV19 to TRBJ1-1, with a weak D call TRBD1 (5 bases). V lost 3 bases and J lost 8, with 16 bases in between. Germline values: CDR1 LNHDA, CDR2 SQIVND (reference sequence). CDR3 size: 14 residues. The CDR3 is CASSIRGGKGEAFF. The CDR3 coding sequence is TGTGCCAGTAGTATTCGGGGGGGTAAAGGGGAAGCTTTCTTT.

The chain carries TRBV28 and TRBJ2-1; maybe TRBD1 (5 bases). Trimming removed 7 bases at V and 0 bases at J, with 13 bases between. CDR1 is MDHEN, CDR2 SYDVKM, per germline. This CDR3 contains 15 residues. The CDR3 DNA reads TGTGCCAGCATTGTCACAGGAGTCTCCTACAATGAGCAGTTCTTC. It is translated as CASIVTGVSYNEQFF. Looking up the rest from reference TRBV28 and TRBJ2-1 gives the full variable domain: DVKVTQSSRYLVKRTGEKVFLECVQDMDHENMFWYRQDPGLGLRLIYFSYDVKMKEKGDIPEGYSVSREKKERFSLILESASTNQTSMYLCASIVTGVSYNEQFFGPGTRLTVL.

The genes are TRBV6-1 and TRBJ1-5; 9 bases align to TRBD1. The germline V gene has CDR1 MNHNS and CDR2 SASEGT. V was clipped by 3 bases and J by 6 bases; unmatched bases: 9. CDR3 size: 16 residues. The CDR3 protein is CASSDLQGAGGQPQHF. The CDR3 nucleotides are TGTGCCAGCAGTGACTTACAGGGGGCGGGAGGTCAGCCCCAGCATTTT.

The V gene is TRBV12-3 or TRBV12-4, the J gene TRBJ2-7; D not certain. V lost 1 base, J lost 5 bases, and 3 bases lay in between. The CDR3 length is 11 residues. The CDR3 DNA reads TGTGCCAGCAGTTTAGGGCACGAGCAGTACTTC. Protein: CASSLGHEQYF.

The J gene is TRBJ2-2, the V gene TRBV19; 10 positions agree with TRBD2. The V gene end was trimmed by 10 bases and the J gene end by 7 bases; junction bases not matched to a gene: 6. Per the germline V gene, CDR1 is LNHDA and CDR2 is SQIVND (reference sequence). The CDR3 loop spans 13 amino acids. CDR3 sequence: CATSGRGIGELFF. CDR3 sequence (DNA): TGTGCCACCAGCGGGAGGGGCATCGGGGAGCTGTTTTTT.

CDR3 coding DNA: TGTGCCAGCACCCAAGACAGGACCACAGATACGCAGTATTTT. Translating it yields CASTQDRTTDTQYF. The V and J genes are TRBV6-5 and TRBJ2-3; D is possibly TRBD1 (6 bases). V lost 7 bases to trimming and J lost 2 bases, with 13 bases between them. The CDR3 extends over 14 amino acids. Germline CDR1 reads MNHEY; CDR2 reads SVGAGI.

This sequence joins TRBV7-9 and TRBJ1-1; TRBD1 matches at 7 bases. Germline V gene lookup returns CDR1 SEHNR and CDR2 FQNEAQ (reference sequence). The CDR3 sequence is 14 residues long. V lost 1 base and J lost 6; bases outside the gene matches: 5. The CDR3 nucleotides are TGTGCCAGCAGCTTAGAAGGGGGCAACGCTGAAGCTTTCTTT. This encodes CASSLEGGNAEAFF. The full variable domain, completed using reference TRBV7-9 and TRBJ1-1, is DTGVSQNPRHKITKRGQNVTFRCDPISEHNRLYWYRQTLGQGPEFLTYFQNEAQLEKSRLLSDRFSAERPKGSFSTLEIQRTEQGDSAMYLCASSLEGGNAEAFFGQGTRLTVV.